The sequence of this T cell receptor (beta chain) was determined in a study of T and B cells in COVID-19 patients. By sample share, this clonotype is medium-sized. Multiplex PCR with BIOMED2 TRB-A/B primer pools amplified TRB rearrangements. In TCRdb, the multiplex PCR reads were re-called with MiXCR into one record per CDR3 protein. Of under 7,000 distinct CDR3 sequences in the sample, 25% to 35% are singletons; the top ten hold about 15%. The V gene end was trimmed by 3 bases and the J gene end by 3 bases; junction bases not matched to a gene: 6. The germline V gene encodes CDR1 LNHNV and CDR2 YYDKDF (reference sequence). The length of the CDR3 is 16 residues. Each TRB amplification used roughly 240-550 ng of genomic DNA from blood.

Sequencing input: blood. The chain combines TRBV15 with TRBJ2-3, with TRBD2 matching over 10 bases. The TCR sequence derives from a human donor with active COVID-19. CDR3 nucleotide sequence: TGTGCCACCAGCAGGGGTACTAGCGGGACTACAGATACGCAGTATTTT. Residues: CATSRGTSGTTDTQYF. Based on the CDR3 plus reference TRBV15 and TRBJ2-3, the full variable domain is DAMVIQNPRYQVTQFGKPVTLSCSQTLNHNVMYWYQQKSSQAPKLLFHYYDKDFNNEADTPDNFQSRRPNTSFCFLDIRSPGLGDTAMYLCATSRGTSGTTDTQYFGPGTRLTVL.